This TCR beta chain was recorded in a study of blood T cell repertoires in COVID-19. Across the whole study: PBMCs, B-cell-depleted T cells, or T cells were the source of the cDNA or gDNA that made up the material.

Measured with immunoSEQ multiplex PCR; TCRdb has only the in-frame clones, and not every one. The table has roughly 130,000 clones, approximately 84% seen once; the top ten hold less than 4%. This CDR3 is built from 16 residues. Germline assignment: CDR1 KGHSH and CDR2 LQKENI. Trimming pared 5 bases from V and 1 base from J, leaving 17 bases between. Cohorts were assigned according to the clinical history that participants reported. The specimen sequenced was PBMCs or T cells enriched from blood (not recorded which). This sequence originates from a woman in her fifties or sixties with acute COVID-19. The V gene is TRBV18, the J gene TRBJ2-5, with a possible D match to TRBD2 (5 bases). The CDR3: CASSSTRAGSQETQYF. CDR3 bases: TGTGCCAGCTCAAGCACGCGCGCGGGCTCCCAAGAGACCCAGTACTTC.